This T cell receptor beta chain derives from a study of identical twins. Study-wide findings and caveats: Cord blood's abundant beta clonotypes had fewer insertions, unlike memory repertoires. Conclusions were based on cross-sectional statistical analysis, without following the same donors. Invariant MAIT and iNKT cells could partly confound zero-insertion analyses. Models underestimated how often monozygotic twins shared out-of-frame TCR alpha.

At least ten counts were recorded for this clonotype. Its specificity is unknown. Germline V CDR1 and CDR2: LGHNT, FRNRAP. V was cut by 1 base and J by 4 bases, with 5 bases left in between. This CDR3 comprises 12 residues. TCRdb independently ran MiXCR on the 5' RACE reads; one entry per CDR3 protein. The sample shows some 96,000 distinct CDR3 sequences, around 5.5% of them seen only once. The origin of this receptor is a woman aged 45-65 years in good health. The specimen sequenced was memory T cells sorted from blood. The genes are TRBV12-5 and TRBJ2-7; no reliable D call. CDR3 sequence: CASGLGGYEQYV. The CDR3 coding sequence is TGTGCTAGTGGTTTGGGGGGTTACGAGCAGTACGTC.